What follows describes a single T cell receptor (beta chain). Its antigen is as yet unknown. CDR1 is MRHNA and CDR2 is SNTAGT in the germline V gene. The CDR3 runs to 15 residues. V was shortened by 5 bases and J by 0 bases, with 10 bases between the two germline ends. This record belongs to a study of vaccination effects on CD4 cells after COVID-19. Before sequencing took place, the ViraFEST assay used viral peptide pools to expand antigen-specific CD4+ T cells. Upon completion of around eleven days in culture, CD4+ T cells were isolated. Among the vaccine recipients, none had a prior SARS-CoV-2 infection, and nucleocapsid antibodies were negative. For each well, about 2 million PBMC were cultured with about 10 IU/ml IL-2 and roughly 9.2 ug/ml peptides. Each culture had half its medium swapped for IL-2 medium on days 3 and 7. Profiling relied on immunoSEQ multiplex PCR, and the TCRdb table lists in-frame clones only, not all of them. The sample yields tens of thousands of clones, over 70% seen once.

The TCR originated in a human donor who received a COVID-19 vaccine. J is TRBJ1-4 and V is TRBV6-4; D uncertain. This specimen was CD4+ T cells from PBMCs cultured with SARS-CoV-2 spike peptides, taken before COVID-19 vaccination. CDR3 sequence reads: CASSRGSATNEKLFF. CDR3 DNA sequence: TGTGCCAGCAGTCGGGGATCTGCAACTAATGAAAAACTGTTTTTT.